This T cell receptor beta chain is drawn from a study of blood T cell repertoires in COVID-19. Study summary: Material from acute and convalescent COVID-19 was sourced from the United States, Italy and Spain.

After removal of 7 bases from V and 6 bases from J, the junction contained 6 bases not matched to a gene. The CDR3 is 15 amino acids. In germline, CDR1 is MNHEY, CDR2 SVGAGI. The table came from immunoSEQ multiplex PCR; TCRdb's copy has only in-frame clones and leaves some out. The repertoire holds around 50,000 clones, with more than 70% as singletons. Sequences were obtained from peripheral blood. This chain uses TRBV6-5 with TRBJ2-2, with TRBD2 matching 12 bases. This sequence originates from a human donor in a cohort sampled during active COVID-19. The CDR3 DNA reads TGTGCCAGCACCCAGCTAGCGGGGGGGCCCGGGGAGCTGTTTTTT. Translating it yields CASTQLAGGPGELFF.